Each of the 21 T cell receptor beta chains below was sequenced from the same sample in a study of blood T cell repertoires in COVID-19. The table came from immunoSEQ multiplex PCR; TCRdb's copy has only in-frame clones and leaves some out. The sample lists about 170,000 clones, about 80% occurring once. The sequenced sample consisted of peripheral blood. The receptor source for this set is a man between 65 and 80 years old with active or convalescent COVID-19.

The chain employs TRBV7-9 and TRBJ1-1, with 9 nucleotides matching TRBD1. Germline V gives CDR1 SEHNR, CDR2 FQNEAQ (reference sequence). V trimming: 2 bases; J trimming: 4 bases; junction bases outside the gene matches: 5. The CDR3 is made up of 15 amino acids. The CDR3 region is CASSLRTGASTEAFF. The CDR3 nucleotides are TGTGCCAGCAGCTTAAGGACAGGGGCGAGCACTGAAGCTTTCTTT. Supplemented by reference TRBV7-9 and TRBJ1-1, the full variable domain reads DTGVSQNPRHKITKRGQNVTFRCDPISEHNRLYWYRQTLGQGPEFLTYFQNEAQLEKSRLLSDRFSAERPKGSFSTLEIQRTEQGDSAMYLCASSLRTGASTEAFFGQGTRLTVV.

CDR3 bases: TGTGCCAGCAGCCAACAGGGAACCCTTAGCAATCAGCCCCAGCATTTT. Its protein product is CASSQQGTLSNQPQHF. The chain combines TRBV7-2 with TRBJ1-5; D possibly corresponds to TRBD1 (6 bases). The CDR3 is 16 amino acids. Trimming took 5 bases from V and 0 from J, leaving 14 bases between them. The germline V gene encodes CDR1 SGHTA and CDR2 FQGNSA.

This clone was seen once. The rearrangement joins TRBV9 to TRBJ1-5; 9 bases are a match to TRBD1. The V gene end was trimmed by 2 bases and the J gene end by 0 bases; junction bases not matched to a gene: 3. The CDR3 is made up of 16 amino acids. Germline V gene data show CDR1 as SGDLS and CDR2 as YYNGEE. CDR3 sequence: CASSVGTGFSNQPQHF. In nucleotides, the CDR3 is TGTGCCAGCAGCGTTGGGACAGGGTTTAGCAATCAGCCCCAGCATTTT.

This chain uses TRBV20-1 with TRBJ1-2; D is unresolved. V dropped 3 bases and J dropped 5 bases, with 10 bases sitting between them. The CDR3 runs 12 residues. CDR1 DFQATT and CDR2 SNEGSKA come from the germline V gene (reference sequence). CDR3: CSASGVLYGYTF. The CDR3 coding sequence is TGCAGTGCTAGTGGTGTACTGTATGGCTACACCTTC.

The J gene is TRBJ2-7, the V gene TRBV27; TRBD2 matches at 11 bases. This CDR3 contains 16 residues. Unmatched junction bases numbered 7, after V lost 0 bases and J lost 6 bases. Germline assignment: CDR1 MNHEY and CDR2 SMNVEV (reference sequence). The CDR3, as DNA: TGTGCCAGCAGTTTATCGAAGGGGCTAGCGGGAGGCGAGCAGTACTTC. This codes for CASSLSKGLAGGEQYF.

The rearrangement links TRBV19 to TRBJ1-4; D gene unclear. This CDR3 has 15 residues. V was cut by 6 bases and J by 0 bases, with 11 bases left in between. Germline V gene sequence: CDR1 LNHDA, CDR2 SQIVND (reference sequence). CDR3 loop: CASRGNTATNEKLFF. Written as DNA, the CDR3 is TGTGCCAGTAGGGGCAATACCGCAACTAATGAAAAACTGTTTTTT.

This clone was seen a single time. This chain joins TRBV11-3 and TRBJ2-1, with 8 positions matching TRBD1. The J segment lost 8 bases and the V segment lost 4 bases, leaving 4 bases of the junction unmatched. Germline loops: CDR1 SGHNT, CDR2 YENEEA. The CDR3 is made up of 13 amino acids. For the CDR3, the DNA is TGTGCCAGCAGCTCGGACAGGGTCGATGAGCAGTTCTTC. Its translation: CASSSDRVDEQFF.

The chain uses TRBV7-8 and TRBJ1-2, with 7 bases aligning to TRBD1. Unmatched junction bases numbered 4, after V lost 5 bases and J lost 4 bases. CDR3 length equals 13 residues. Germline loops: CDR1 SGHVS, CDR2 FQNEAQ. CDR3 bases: TGTGCCAGCAGCCAACAGGGGACCTATGGCTACACCTTC. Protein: CASSQQGTYGYTF.

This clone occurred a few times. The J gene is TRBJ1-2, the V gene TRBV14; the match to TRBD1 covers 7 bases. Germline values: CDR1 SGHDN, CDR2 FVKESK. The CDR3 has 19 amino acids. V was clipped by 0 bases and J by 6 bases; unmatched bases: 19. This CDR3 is CASSQERRETGKVSDGYTF. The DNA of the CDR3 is TGTGCCAGCAGCCAAGAGAGACGGGAGACAGGGAAGGTTTCGGATGGCTACACCTTC.

The CDR3 nucleotides are TGTGCCAGCAGTGAAGCCCTAATGGACAGGGTCAGTGAAAAACTGTTTTTT. As protein: CASSEALMDRVSEKLFF. V is TRBV6-1 and J is TRBJ1-4; 8 positions agree with TRBD1. This CDR3 has 17 residues. Germline V gene data show CDR1 as MNHNS and CDR2 as SASEGT. After removal of 0 bases from V and 7 bases from J, the junction contained 10 bases not matched to a gene.

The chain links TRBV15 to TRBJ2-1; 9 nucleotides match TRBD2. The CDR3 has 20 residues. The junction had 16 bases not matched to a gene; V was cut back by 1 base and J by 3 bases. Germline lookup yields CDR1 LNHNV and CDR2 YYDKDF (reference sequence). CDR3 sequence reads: CATSRALSGTSFGFYNEQFF. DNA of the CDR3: TGTGCCACCAGCAGAGCCTTATCCGGGACTAGCTTTGGTTTCTACAATGAGCAGTTCTTC.

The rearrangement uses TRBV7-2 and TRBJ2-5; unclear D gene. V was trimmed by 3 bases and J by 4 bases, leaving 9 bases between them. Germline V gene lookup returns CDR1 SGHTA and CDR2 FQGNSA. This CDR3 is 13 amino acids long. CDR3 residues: CASSFALGETQYF. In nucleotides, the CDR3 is TGTGCCAGCAGCTTCGCCCTAGGAGAGACCCAGTACTTC.

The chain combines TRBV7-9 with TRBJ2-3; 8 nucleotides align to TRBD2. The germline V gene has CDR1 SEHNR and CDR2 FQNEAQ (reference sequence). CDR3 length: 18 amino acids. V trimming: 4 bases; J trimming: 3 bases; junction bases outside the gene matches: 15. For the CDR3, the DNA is TGTGCCAGCAGCTATCCGGCGGGGGCGGGAGGATCAACAGATACGCAGTATTTT. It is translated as CASSYPAGAGGSTDTQYF.

This chain's CDR3 is CASSPDRNYGYTF. CDR3 DNA sequence: TGTGCCAGCAGTCCGGACAGGAACTATGGCTACACCTTC. The V gene is TRBV11-2, the J gene TRBJ1-2, with 7 bases aligning to TRBD1. V lost 6 bases, J lost 2 bases, and 3 bases stayed unmatched. The CDR3 is made up of 13 amino acids. Germline CDR1 SGHAT, CDR2 FQNNGV.

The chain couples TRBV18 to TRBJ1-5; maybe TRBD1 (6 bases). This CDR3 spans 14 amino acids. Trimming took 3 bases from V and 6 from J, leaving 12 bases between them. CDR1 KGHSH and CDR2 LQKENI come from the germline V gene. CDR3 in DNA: TGTGCCAGCTCACCCGACAGGTTTCCTCAGCCCCAGCATTTT. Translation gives CASSPDRFPQPQHF.

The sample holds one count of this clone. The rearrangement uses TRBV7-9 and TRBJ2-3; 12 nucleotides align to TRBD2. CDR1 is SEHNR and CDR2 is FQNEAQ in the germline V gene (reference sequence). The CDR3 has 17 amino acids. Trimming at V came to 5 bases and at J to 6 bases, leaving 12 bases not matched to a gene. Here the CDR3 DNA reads TGTGCCAGCAGCGCCCGACTAGCGGGGGCGGGCGTGGATACGCAGTATTTT. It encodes CASSARLAGAGVDTQYF.

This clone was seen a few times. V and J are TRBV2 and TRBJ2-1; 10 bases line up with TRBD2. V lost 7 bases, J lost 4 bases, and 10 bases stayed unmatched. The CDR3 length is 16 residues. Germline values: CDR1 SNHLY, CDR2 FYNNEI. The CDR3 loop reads CASTLVTSGPYNEQFF. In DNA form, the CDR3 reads TGTGCCAGCACGTTGGTGACTAGCGGGCCTTACAATGAGCAGTTCTTC. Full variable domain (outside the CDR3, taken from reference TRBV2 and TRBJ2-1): EPEVTQTPSHQVTQMGQEVILRCVPISNHLYFYWYRQILGQKVEFLVSFYNNEISEKSEIFDDQFSVERPDGSNFTLKIRSTKLEDSAMYFCASTLVTSGPYNEQFFGPGTRLTVL.

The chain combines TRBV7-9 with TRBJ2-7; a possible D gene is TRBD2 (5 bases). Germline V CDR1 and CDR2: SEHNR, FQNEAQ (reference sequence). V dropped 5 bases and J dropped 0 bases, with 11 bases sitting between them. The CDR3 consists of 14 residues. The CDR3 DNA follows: TGTGCCAGCAGCCGACCGGGAAGCTCCTACGAGCAGTACTTC. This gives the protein CASSRPGSSYEQYF.

In DNA form, the CDR3 reads TGTGCCAGCAGCCACCCTGCGGGAGAGTCGGGGCAGTACTTC. Protein: CASSHPAGESGQYF. This chain uses TRBV3-1 (or the pseudogene TRBV3-2) with TRBJ2-7; TRBD2 matches 7 bases. The CDR3 has 14 amino acids. V was pared by 3 bases and J by 9 bases, with 11 bases of the junction left unmatched. Germline V lookup: CDR1 LGHDT, CDR2 YNNKEL (reference sequence).

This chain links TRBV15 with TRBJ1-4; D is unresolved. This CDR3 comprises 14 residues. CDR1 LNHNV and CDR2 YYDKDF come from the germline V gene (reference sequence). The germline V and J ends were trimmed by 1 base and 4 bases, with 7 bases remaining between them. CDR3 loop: CATSRAPHNEKLFF. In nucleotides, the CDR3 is TGTGCCACCAGCAGAGCTCCACATAATGAAAAACTGTTTTTT.

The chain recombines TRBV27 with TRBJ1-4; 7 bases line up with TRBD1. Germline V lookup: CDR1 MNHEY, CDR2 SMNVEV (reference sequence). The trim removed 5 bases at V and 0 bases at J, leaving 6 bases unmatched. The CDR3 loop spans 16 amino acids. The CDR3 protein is CASSPGTASTNEKLFF. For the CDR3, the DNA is TGTGCCAGCAGTCCGGGGACAGCTTCAACTAATGAAAAACTGTTTTTT.